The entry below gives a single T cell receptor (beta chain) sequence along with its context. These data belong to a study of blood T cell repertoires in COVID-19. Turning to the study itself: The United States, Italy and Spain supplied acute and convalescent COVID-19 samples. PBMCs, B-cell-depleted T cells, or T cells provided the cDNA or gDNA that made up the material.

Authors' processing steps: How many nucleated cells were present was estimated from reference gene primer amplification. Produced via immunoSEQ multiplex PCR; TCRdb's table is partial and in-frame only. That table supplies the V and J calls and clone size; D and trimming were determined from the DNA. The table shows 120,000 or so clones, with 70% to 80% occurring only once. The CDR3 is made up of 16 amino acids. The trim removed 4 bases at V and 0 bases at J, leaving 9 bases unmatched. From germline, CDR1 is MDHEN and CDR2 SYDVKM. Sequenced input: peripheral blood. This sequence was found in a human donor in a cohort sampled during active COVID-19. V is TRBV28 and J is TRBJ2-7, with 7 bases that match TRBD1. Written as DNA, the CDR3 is TGTGCCAGCAGTTCTCCGGACAGGCGTAGCTCCTACGAGCAGTACTTC. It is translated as CASSSPDRRSSYEQYF. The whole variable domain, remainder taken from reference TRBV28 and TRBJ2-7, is DVKVTQSSRYLVKRTGEKVFLECVQDMDHENMFWYRQDPGLGLRLIYFSYDVKMKEKGDIPEGYSVSREKKERFSLILESASTNQTSMYLCASSSPDRRSSYEQYFGPGTRLTVT.